The clone carrying this T cell receptor beta chain occurred a few times. Its antigen is not known. The data originate from a study of T-cell reconstitution after alpha-beta-depleted transplantation in children. Study-wide findings and caveats: The main origin of T-cell counts and diversity one year after transplant was newly produced T cells. Approximately two months post-transplant, alpha-beta T cells reportedly originated from several hundred expanded graft clones. Surviving recipient T cells and thymic progenitors underlay high day-60 TCRbeta diversity in some patients.

V lost 4 bases and J lost 1, with 15 bases in between. CDR1 and CDR2 from the germline V gene are SGHNT and YYREEE (reference sequence). This CDR3 is 16 amino acids long. The library targeted TCRbeta and was prepared with unique molecular identifiers. MiXCR was run by TCRdb on the PCR reads, yielding one entry per CDR3 protein. The data show 75,000 to 90,000 distinct CDR3 sequences, around 14% seen once. This clonotype originated in a male patient aged 2-10 years who had a stem cell transplant for acute lymphoblastic leukemia, so the T cells may come from the graft donor. Sample: PBMCs, mostly from graft donor cells, taken 180 days after TCRalphabeta/CD19-depleted stem cell transplant. This rearrangement joins TRBV5-4 to TRBJ2-1; no clear D. The CDR3 region has the DNA TGTGCCAGCAGCCCCCCACCTGGGCTTTCCTACAATGAGCAGTTCTTC. Encoded protein: CASSPPPGLSYNEQFF.